This T cell receptor beta chain is drawn from a study of CD8+ T cells in alopecia areata. The study, taken as a whole, reports: Since there was just one nonresponder, nobody can yet say how baseline CD8+ expansion ties to response. Resident alphabeta T-cell populations of normal skin are likewise subject to sequencing in scalp samples.

This clone was counted between two and nine times. Its antigen is not known. CDR1 and CDR2 from the germline V gene are SQVTM and ANQGSEA. The CDR3 covers 13 residues. V shed 4 bases and J shed 3 bases, with 12 bases lying between them. Specified treatment: oral pan-JAK inhibitor, 5-10 mg twice daily. Following extraction, RNA underwent reverse transcription to cDNA, which served as the sequencing template. Clones were read by immunoSEQ multiplex PCR, and TCRdb kept only the in-frame ones, dropping some. Here the sample spans under 300,000 clones, 60% being singletons. The specimen comprised CD4+ T cells sorted from blood, sampled around week 53, from a patient treated with tofacitinib. The clonotype originates from a human donor with alopecia areata. The chain couples TRBV29-1 to TRBJ1-1, with D hard to call. This CDR3 reads CSVAAGVDTEAFF. Here the CDR3 DNA reads TGCAGCGTTGCCGCCGGGGTAGACACTGAAGCTTTCTTT.